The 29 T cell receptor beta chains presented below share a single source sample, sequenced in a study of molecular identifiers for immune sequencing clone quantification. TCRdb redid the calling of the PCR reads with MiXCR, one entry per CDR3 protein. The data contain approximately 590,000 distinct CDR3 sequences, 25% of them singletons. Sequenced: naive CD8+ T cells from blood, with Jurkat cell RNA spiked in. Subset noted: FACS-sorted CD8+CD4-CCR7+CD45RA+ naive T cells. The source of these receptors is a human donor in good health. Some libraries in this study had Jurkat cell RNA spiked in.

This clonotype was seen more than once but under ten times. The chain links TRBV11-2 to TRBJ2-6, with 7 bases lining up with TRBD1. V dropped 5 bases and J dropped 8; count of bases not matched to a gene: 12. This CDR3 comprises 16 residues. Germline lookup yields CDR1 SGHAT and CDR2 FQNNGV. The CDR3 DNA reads TGTGCCAGCAGCAAAGGACAGGAATATGCGACCAACGTCCTGACTTTC. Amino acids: CASSKGQEYATNVLTF.

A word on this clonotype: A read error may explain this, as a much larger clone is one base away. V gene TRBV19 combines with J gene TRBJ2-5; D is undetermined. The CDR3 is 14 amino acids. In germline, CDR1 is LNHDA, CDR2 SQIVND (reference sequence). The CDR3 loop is CACSLRNYQETQYF. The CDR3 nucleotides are TGTGCCTGTAGTCTTCGGAACTACCAAGAGACCCAGTACTTC.

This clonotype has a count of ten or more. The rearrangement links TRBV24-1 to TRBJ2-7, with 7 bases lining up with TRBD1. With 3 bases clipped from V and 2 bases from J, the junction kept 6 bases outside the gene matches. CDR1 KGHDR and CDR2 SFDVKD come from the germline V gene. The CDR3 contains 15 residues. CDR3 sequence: CATSDPRDRPYEQYF. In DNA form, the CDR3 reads TGTGCCACCAGTGATCCCCGGGACAGACCCTACGAGCAGTACTTC.

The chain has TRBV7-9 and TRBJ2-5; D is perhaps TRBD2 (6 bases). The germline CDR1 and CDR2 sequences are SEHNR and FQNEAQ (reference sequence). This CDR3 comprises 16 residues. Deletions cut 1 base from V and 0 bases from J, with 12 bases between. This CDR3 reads CASSLERVDNQETQYF. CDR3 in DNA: TGTGCCAGCAGCTTAGAGCGGGTAGACAACCAAGAGACCCAGTACTTC.

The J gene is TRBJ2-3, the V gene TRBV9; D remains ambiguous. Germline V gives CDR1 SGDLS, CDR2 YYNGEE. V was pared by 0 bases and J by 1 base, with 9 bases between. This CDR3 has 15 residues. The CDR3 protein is CASSVAAKGTDTQYF. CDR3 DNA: TGTGCCAGCAGCGTAGCAGCAAAAGGCACAGATACGCAGTATTTT.

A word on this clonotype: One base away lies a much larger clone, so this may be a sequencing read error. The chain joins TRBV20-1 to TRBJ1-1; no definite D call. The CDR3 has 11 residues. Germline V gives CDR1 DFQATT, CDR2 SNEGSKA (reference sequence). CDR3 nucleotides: TGCAGTGCTACAGAAAACACTGAAGCTATCTTT. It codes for CSATENTEAIF.

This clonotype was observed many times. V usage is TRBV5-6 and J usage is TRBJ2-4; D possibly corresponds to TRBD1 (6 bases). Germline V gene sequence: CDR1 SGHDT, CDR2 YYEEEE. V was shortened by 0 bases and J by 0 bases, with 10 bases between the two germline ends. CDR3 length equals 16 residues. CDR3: CASSLEAGVAKNIQYF. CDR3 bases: TGTGCCAGCAGCTTGGAGGCAGGGGTAGCCAAAAACATTCAGTACTTC.

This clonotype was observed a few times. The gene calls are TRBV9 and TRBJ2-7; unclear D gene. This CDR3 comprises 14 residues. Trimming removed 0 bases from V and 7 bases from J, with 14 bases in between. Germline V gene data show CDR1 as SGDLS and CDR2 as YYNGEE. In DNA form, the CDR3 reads TGTGCCAGCAGCGTAGGGAGTTCCCCTCGGGAGCAGTACTTC. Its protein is CASSVGSSPREQYF.

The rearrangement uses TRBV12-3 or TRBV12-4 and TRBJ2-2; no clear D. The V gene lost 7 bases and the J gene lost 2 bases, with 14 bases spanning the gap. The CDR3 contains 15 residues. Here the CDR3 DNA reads TGTGCCAGCACCGAGTTCTCCACTAACACCGGGGAGCTGTTTTTT. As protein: CASTEFSTNTGELFF.

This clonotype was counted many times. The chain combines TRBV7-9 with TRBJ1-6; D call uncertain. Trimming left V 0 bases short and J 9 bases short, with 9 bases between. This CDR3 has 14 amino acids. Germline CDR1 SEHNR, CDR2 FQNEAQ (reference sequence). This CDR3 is CASSLAVIGSPLHF. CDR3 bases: TGTGCCAGCAGCTTAGCGGTAATAGGTTCACCCCTCCACTTT. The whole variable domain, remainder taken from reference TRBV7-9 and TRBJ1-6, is DTGVSQNPRHKITKRGQNVTFRCDPISEHNRLYWYRQTLGQGPEFLTYFQNEAQLEKSRLLSDRFSAERPKGSFSTLEIQRTEQGDSAMYLCASSLAVIGSPLHFGNGTRLTVT.

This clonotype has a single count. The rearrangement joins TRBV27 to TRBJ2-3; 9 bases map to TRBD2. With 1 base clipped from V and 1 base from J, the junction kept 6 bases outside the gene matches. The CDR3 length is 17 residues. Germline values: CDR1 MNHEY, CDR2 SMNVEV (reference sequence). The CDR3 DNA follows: TGTGCCAGCAGTTTATGTAGGTTAGCGGGAGGCACAGATACGCAGTATTTT. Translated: CASSLCRLAGGTDTQYF.

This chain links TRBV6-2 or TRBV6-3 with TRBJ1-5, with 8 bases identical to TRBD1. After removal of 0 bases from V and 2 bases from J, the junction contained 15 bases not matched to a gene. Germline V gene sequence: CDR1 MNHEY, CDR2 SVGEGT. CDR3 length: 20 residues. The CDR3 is CASSYSQDRAPIVGNQPQHF. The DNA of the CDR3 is TGTGCCAGCAGTTACTCCCAGGACAGGGCCCCAATTGTGGGCAATCAGCCCCAGCATTTT.

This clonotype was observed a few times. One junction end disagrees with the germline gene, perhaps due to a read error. The CDR3 loop is CVSSWTDYNSPLHF. The CDR3 DNA reads as TGTGTCAGCAGTTGGACAGACTATAATTCACCCCTCCACTTT. The chain joins TRBV6-2 or TRBV6-3 to TRBJ1-6; TRBD1 might be the D (6 bases). The germline V gene encodes CDR1 MNHEY and CDR2 SVGEGT. CDR3 length: 14 amino acids.

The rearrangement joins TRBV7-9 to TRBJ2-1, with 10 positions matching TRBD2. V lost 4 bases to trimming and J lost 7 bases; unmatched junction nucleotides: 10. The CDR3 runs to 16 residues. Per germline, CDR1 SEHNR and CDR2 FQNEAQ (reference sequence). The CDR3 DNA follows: TGTGCCAGCAGCTCCACCGGGACTAGCGATACGAATGAGCAGTTCTTC. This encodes CASSSTGTSDTNEQFF.

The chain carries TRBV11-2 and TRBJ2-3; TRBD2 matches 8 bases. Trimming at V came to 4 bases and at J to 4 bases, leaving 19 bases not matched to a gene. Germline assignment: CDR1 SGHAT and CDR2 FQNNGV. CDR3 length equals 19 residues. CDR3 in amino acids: CASSSPIGLAGVIPDTQYF. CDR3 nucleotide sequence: TGTGCCAGCAGCTCTCCAATCGGACTAGCTGGGGTGATCCCAGATACGCAGTATTTT.

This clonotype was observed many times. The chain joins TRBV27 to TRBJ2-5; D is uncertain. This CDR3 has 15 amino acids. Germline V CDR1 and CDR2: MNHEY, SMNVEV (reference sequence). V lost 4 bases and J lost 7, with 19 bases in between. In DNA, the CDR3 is TGTGCCAGCAGTTCCACAGTTGCGAACATTGTGACCCAGTACTTC. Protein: CASSSTVANIVTQYF.

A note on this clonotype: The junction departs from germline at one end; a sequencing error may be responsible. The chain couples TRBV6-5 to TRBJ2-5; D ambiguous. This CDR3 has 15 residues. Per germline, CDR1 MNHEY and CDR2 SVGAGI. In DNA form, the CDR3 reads TGTGCCAGCGGTTACCAATGGATCCTCGGGGAGACCCAGTACTTC. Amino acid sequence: CASGYQWILGETQYF.

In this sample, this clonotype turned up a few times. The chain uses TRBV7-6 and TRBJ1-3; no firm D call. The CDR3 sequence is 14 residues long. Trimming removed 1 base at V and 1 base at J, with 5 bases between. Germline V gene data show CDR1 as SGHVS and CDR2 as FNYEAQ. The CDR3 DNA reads TGTGCCAGCAGCTTAGAGGTGTCTGGAAACACCATATATTTT. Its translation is CASSLEVSGNTIYF.

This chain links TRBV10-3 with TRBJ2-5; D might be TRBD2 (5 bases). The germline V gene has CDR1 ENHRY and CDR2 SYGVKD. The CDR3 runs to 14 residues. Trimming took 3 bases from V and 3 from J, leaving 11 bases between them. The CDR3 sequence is CAISDTGIKETQYF. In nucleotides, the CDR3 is TGTGCCATCAGTGACACCGGGATCAAAGAGACCCAGTACTTC.

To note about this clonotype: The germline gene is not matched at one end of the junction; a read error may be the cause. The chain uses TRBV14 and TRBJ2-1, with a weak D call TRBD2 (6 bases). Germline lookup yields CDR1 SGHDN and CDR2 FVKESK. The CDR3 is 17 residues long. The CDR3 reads CASSRSPGGNSYNERFF. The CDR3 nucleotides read TGTGCCAGCAGCCGGTCCCCTGGGGGGAACTCCTACAATGAGCGGTTCTTC.

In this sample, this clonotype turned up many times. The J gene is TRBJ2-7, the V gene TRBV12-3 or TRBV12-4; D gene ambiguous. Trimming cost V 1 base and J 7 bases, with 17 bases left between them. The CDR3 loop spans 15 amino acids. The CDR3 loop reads CASSLGRRHFEEQYF. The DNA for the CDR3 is TGTGCCAGCAGTTTAGGACGGCGGCACTTTGAAGAGCAGTACTTC.

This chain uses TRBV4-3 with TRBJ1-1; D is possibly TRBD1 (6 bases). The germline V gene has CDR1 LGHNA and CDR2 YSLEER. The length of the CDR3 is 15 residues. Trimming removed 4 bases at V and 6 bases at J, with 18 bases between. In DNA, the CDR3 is TGCGCCAGCAGCCTTACCCGGGGGCAAGCGGCTGAAGCTTTCTTT. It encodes CASSLTRGQAAEAFF.

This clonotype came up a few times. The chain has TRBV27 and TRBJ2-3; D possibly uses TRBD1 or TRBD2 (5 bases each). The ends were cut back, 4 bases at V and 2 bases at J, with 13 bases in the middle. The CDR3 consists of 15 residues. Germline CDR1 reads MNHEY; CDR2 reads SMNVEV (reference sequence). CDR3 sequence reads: CASSSRDDYTDTQYF. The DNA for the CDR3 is TGTGCCAGCAGTTCCCGGGACGACTACACAGATACGCAGTATTTT.

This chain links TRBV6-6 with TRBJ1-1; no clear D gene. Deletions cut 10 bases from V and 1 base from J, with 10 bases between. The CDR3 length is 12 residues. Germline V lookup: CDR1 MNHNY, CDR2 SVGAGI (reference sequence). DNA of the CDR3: TGTGCCACCTCCATAGGGAACACTGAAGCTTTCTTT. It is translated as CATSIGNTEAFF.

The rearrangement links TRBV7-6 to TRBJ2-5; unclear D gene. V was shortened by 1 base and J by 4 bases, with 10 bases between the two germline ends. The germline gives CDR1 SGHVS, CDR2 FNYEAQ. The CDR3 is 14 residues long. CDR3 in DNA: TGTGCCAGCAGCTTAGGGCTGGCTGTAGAGACCCAGTACTTC. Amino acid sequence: CASSLGLAVETQYF.

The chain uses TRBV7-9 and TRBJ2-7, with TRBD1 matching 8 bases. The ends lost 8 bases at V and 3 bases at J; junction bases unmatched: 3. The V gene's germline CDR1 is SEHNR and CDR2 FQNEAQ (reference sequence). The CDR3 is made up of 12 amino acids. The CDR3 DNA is TGTGCCAGCGGGGACAGGAGCTACGAGCAGTACTTC. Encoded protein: CASGDRSYEQYF.

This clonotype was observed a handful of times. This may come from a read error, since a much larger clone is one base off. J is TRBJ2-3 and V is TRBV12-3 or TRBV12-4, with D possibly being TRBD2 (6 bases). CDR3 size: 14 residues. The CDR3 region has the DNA TGTGCCGGCAGTTTAAGCGATACGGGGACTGCGCAGTATTTT. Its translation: CAGSLSDTGTAQYF.

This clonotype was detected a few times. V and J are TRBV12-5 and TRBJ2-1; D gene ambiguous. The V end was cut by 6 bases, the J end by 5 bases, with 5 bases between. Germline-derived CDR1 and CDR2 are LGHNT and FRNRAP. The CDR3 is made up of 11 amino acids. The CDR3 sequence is CASGYDNEQFF. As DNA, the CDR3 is TGTGCTAGTGGCTACGACAATGAGCAGTTCTTC. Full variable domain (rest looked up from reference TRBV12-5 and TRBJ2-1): DARVTQTPRHKVTEMGQEVTMRCQPILGHNTVFWYRQTMMQGLELLAYFRNRAPLDDSGMPKDRFSAEMPDATLATLKIQPSEPRDSAVYFCASGYDNEQFFGPGTRLTVL.

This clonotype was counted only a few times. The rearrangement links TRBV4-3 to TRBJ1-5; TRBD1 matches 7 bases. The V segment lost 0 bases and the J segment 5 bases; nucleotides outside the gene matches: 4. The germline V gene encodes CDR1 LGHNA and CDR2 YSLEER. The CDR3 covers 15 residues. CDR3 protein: CASSQERGLDQPQHF. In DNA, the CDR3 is TGCGCCAGCAGCCAAGAAAGGGGGCTGGATCAGCCCCAGCATTTT.